Detailed here is one TCR beta chain. Its target antigen remains unknown. Base qualities are not recorded, but no much larger clone differs from it by a single base. Enrolling through a virtual design, the prospective study's participants ranged in age from about 18 to 100 years and lived across some 23 United States geographic areas. To assign participants to cohorts, the prospective study relied on clinical history that participants themselves reported in a screening survey and a study questionnaire. ImmuneRACE Cohort 3 recovered participants were defined by two consecutive negative NP/OP PCR tests, healthcare professional clearance, or symptom resolution. Each participant in the prospective study had whole blood, serum and a nasopharyngeal or oropharyngeal swab collected by mobile phlebotomists. Over a 2-month period, participants in the prospective study had the option of providing additional blood draws and questionnaires. Prospective study blood samples were shipped either frozen or at room temperature before DNA extraction.

The germline V gene gives CDR1 as KGHSH and CDR2 as LQKENI. Its CDR3 holds 14 amino acids, cysteine through phenylalanine. This entry keeps only the CDR3 DNA: 42 bases, framed from base 1. A distance of 10 bases separates the germline ends of V and J, which lose 1 base and 4 bases respectively. The data derive from a study of blood T cell repertoires in COVID-19 (dated by TCRdb to 2020 to 2022). Broadly, across the study: Collaborator samples came from the United States, Italy and Spain and covered acute and convalescent phases of COVID-19. The samples were drawn from two sources: the first 160 participants of the ongoing ImmuneRACE study, and about 1,300 subjects contributed by 6 global collaborators. The repertoires were released in a freely available public database intended as a resource for research on the immune response to SARS-CoV-2. Sample metadata almost always included a de-identified subject ID, COVID-19 status, age in years and sex. Where available, HLA class I and class II types were taken from metadata supplied by the sample provider and were not determined by assay-based typing. The dataset comprised deeply sampled blood TCRbeta repertoires from subjects exposed to, actively infected with, or recovered from COVID-19. The material from the prospective study consisted of cDNA or gDNA derived from T cells, B-cell-depleted T cells, or PBMCs.

The immunoSEQ Assay, a bias-controlled multiplex PCR, was used to amplify TCRbeta CDR3 regions from genomic DNA. The paper's processing steps were these. The number of nucleated cells in each sample was estimated from the amplification of reference gene primers within the assay. To quantify the absolute abundance of each unique TCRbeta CDR3 rearrangement, sequence reads were collapsed and filtered. For each sample, productive Simpson clonality was calculated by taking the square root of Simpson's diversity index across productive rearrangements. Held by TCRdb, this immuneACCESS table contains in-frame sequences only and omits some clones. Under half of the omission traces to an unresolved V gene where checked; the cause of the rest is unknown. From that table come the V and J calls and clone size; the DNA was used to work out D and trimming. The sample table lists 200,000 to 250,000 clones, roughly 90% of them with a count of one. The ten top clones hold about 2.6% of the sample.

General findings and caveats noted by the study authors: The quantity of clinical and demographic metadata differed by source and by participant and was supplied without curation.

The chain joins TRBV18 to TRBJ2-5, with an unclear D gene assignment. The material sequenced was PBMCs or T cells enriched from blood (not recorded which). This sequence originates from a woman under 40 who had recovered from COVID-19. The DNA is TGTGCCAGCTCACCACGTGGTAGCTTAGAGACCCAGTACTTC. Its protein reads: CASSPRGSLETQYF.